This passage covers 19 T cell receptor beta chains from one sample sequenced in a study of T-cell memory formation after mild COVID-19. TCRdb independently ran MiXCR on the 5' RACE reads; one entry per CDR3 protein. The data contain 380,000 or so distinct CDR3 sequences, roughly an eighth of them singletons. Material: PBMCs or a T cell subset sorted from them (not recorded which). These receptors were obtained from a man younger than 35 who had mild COVID-19 (a few samples of this study predate the infection). Cell type and time point are not known.

V and J are TRBV7-6 and TRBJ2-2; D is perhaps TRBD1 or TRBD2 (6 bases each). The length of the CDR3 is 17 residues. The germline V gene encodes CDR1 SGHVS and CDR2 FNYEAQ. V was cut by 1 base and J by 0 bases, with 12 bases left in between. The CDR3 protein is CASSLVQGGSNTGELFF. The CDR3 coding sequence is TGTGCCAGCAGCTTAGTACAGGGAGGTTCGAACACCGGGGAGCTGTTTTTT.

This clonotype was seen at least ten times. V is TRBV5-1 and J is TRBJ1-3; D is perhaps TRBD1 (5 bases). Germline loops: CDR1 SGHRS, CDR2 YFSETQ. V was cut by 4 bases and J by 2 bases, with 16 bases left in between. The CDR3 has 16 residues. The CDR3 DNA follows: TGCGCCAGCAGCGTGGACCCCGGGACCCCTGGAAACACCATATATTTT. Translation gives CASSVDPGTPGNTIYF.

The CDR3 protein is CASCQTRFGEKLFF. CDR3 in DNA: TGTGCCAGCTGTCAAACCAGGTTCGGTGAAAAACTGTTTTTT. The chain has TRBV2 and TRBJ1-4; D uncertain. The V gene lost 8 bases and the J gene lost 7 bases, with 17 bases spanning the gap. CDR1 SNHLY and CDR2 FYNNEI come from the germline V gene. This CDR3 has 14 amino acids.

The CDR3 region has the DNA TGTGCCATCAGGGACAGGCAGGCAGATACGCAGTATTTT. This sequence encodes CAIRDRQADTQYF. The rearrangement links TRBV10-3 to TRBJ2-3; 7 bases agree with TRBD1. The CDR3 is 13 residues long. J was trimmed by 4 bases and V by 6 bases; bases with no gene match: 4. CDR1 is ENHRY and CDR2 is SYGVKD in the germline V gene.

The chain uses TRBV2 and TRBJ1-5; D is uncertain. The CDR3 length is 14 residues. V lost 6 bases and J 3 bases, leaving 12 bases between the germline ends. Germline CDR1 and CDR2: SNHLY and FYNNEI. The CDR3 coding sequence is TGTGCCAGCAGAGAACTGGGCCTCAATCAGCCCCAGCATTTT. Translating gives CASRELGLNQPQHF.

The rearrangement joins TRBV27 to TRBJ1-6, with 8 bases aligning to TRBD1. The germline V gene encodes CDR1 MNHEY and CDR2 SMNVEV (reference sequence). The CDR3 sequence is 13 residues long. The CDR3 sequence is CGTGDRYNSPLHF. The CDR3 DNA is TGTGGTACGGGGGACAGGTATAATTCACCCCTCCACTTT.

CDR3 sequence (DNA): TGTGCCAGCAGCTCCAGTTTCCAATACAATGAGCAGTTCTTC. As protein: CASSSSFQYNEQFF. The V and J genes are TRBV11-2 and TRBJ2-1; D gene uncertain. V lost 4 bases to trimming and J lost 4 bases, with 11 bases between them. Germline lookup yields CDR1 SGHAT and CDR2 FQNNGV. The CDR3 length is 14 residues.

Only a few counts were recorded for this clonotype. The J gene is TRBJ2-1, the V gene TRBV5-1; tentatively, D is TRBD2 (7 bases). Trimming took off 2 bases at V and 4 bases at J, with 13 bases between the two ends. This CDR3 spans 15 amino acids. The germline gives CDR1 SGHRS, CDR2 YFSETQ. Here the CDR3 reads CASSFGGAIYNEQFF. The CDR3 region has the DNA TGCGCCAGCAGCTTTGGGGGGGCCATATACAATGAGCAGTTCTTC.

The chain recombines TRBV6-1 with TRBJ1-5; 10 bases are shared with TRBD1. V lost 11 bases, J lost 1 base, and 5 bases stayed unmatched. This CDR3 region has 14 residues. CDR1 is MNHNS and CDR2 is SASEGT in the germline V gene. CDR3 DNA: TGTGCCGGTCGGACAGGGGGAAGCAATCAGCCCCAGCATTTT. Translated: CAGRTGGSNQPQHF.

This clonotype was found a few times. The genes are TRBV9 and TRBJ2-2; D is undetermined. Trimming pared 0 bases from V and 3 bases from J, leaving 12 bases between. The CDR3 loop spans 16 amino acids. Germline assignment: CDR1 SGDLS and CDR2 YYNGEE. The DNA for the CDR3 is TGTGCCAGCAGCGTAGATTTGGAGAAGGACACCGGGGAGCTGTTTTTT. Its protein product is CASSVDLEKDTGELFF. The full variable domain, rest sourced from reference TRBV9 and TRBJ2-2, is DSGVTQTPKHLITATGQRVTLRCSPRSGDLSVYWYQQSLDQGLQFLIQYYNGEERAKGNILERFSAQQFPDLHSELNLSSLELGDSALYFCASSVDLEKDTGELFFGEGSRLTVL.

This clonotype was seen a few times. The chain is built from TRBV29-1 and TRBJ2-7, with D possibly TRBD2 on 5 matching bases. This CDR3 is 9 amino acids long. Looked up from germline, CDR1 is SQVTM and CDR2 is ANQGSEA. The CDR3 region is CSVEKIRGV. CDR3 nucleotides: TGCAGCGTTGAAAAGATCCGGGGCGTC.

This clonotype occurred a few times. The rearrangement joins TRBV29-1 to TRBJ2-3; 12 bases line up with TRBD2. The CDR3 is 16 amino acids. V dropped 4 bases and J dropped 0; count of bases not matched to a gene: 5. CDR1 SQVTM and CDR2 ANQGSEA come from the germline V gene. CDR3 DNA: TGCAGCGTTGTTCTAGCGGGGGGGTCTAGCACAGATACGCAGTATTTT. Its protein product is CSVVLAGGSSTDTQYF.

This chain's CDR3 is CASSSGTGGTYGYTF. In DNA, the CDR3 is TGTGCCAGCAGCAGCGGGACAGGGGGCACGTATGGCTACACCTTC. The chain is built from TRBV7-9 and TRBJ1-2; TRBD1 matches at 12 bases. The junction had 6 bases not matched to a gene; V was cut back by 5 bases and J by 5 bases. Germline lookup yields CDR1 SEHNR and CDR2 FQNEAQ (reference sequence). The length of the CDR3 is 15 residues.

The rearrangement links TRBV19 to TRBJ2-3; possibly TRBD1 or TRBD2 for D (6 bases each). Trimming took off 9 bases at V and 3 bases at J, with 16 bases between the two ends. The length of the CDR3 is 14 residues. Germline V gene sequence: CDR1 LNHDA, CDR2 SQIVND (reference sequence). The CDR3 DNA is TGTGCCAGCCAGGGGAGACTAGGAACAGATACGCAGTATTTT. Protein sequence: CASQGRLGTDTQYF.

This chain uses TRBV7-2 with TRBJ2-7; unclear D gene. This CDR3 is built from 14 residues. The germline CDR1 and CDR2 sequences are SGHTA and FQGNSA. V was pared by 5 bases and J by 2 bases, with 13 bases between. Written as DNA, the CDR3 is TGTGCCAGCAGCCCCCGCCGCCTTGCCTACGAGCAGTACTTC. As protein: CASSPRRLAYEQYF.

In this sample, this clonotype turned up a few times. The chain is built from TRBV20-1 and TRBJ2-1; no firm D call. Germline V gene data show CDR1 as DFQATT and CDR2 as SNEGSKA (reference sequence). This CDR3 spans 15 amino acids. The V end lost 0 bases, the J end lost 0 bases, and 9 bases lay between the germline ends. The CDR3 DNA is TGCAGTGCTAGAGATCGCCTTAGCTCCTACAATGAGCAGTTCTTC. Residues: CSARDRLSSYNEQFF.

This clonotype was found a few times. The V call is TRBV4-2, the J call TRBJ1-1; 8 bases align to TRBD1. With 5 bases clipped from V and 4 bases from J, the junction kept 6 bases outside the gene matches. Per germline, CDR1 LGHNA and CDR2 YNFKEQ. CDR3 size: 14 residues. CDR3 loop: CASSDRGAGTEAFF. The CDR3 DNA follows: TGTGCCAGCAGCGACAGGGGAGCCGGCACTGAAGCTTTCTTT.

This chain uses TRBV6-2 or TRBV6-3 with TRBJ2-7; 8 bases line up with TRBD2. CDR1 MNHEY and CDR2 SVGEGT come from the germline V gene. V gave up 2 bases and J gave up 0 bases; unmatched junction bases: 3. The CDR3 totals 15 residues. The CDR3 loop reads CASSYGLAGSYEQYV. The CDR3 region has the DNA TGTGCCAGCAGTTACGGTCTAGCGGGCTCCTACGAGCAGTACGTC.

This clonotype has just a few counts. V is TRBV18 and J is TRBJ1-1; a weak D match, TRBD1 (5 bases). V dropped 2 bases and J dropped 0 bases, with 7 bases sitting between them. CDR1 and CDR2 from the germline V gene are KGHSH and LQKENI. This CDR3 contains 14 residues. CDR3 coding DNA: TGTGCCAGCTCACCAAAGGGGATGAACACTGAAGCTTTCTTT. Its translation: CASSPKGMNTEAFF.